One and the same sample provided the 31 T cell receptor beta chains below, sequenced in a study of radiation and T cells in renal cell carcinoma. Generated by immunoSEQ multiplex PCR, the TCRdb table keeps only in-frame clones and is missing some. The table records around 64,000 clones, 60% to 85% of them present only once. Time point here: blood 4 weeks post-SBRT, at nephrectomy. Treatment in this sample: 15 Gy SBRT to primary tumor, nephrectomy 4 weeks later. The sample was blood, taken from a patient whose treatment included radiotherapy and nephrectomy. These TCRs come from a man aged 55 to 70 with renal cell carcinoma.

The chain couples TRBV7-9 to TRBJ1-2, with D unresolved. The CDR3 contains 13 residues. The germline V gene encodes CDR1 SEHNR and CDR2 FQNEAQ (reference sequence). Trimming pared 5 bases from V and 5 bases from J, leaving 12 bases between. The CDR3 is CASSPTTDYGYTF. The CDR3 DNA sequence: TGTGCCAGCAGCCCGACGACCGATTATGGCTACACCTTC.

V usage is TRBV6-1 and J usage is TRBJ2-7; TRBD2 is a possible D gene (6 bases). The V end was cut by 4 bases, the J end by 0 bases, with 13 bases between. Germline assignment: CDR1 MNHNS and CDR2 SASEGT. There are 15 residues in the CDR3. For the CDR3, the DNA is TGTGCCAGCAGTGCCTCTCTAGCGAGCTCCTACGAGCAGTACGTC. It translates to CASSASLASSYEQYV.

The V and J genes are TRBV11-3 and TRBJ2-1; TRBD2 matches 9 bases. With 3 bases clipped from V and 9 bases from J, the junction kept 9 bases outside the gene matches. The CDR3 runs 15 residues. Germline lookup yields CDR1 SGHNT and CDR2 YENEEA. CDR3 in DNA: TGTGCCAGCAGCTTGGAGGTAGCGGGAGACGGTGAGCAGTTCTTC. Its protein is CASSLEVAGDGEQFF. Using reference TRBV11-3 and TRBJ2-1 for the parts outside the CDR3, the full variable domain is EAGVVQSPRYKIIEKKQPVAFWCNPISGHNTLYWYLQNLGQGPELLIRYENEEAVDDSQLPKDRFSAERLKGVDSTLKIQPAELGDSAVYLCASSLEVAGDGEQFFGPGTRLTVL.

Here the CDR3 reads CASSIVREGQPQHF. The CDR3 DNA reads as TGTGCCAGTAGTATTGTGCGGGAGGGTCAGCCCCAGCATTTT. V usage is TRBV19 and J usage is TRBJ1-5, with D hard to call. V gave up 3 bases and J gave up 6 bases, with 12 bases separating them. Germline CDR1 and CDR2: LNHDA and SQIVND (reference sequence). CDR3 length: 14 residues.

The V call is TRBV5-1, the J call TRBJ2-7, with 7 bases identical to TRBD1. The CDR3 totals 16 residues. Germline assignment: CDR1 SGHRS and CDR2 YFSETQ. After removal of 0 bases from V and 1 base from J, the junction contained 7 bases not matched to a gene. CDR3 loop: CASSLGGTAESYEQYF. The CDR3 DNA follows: TGCGCCAGCAGCTTGGGAGGGACAGCGGAATCCTACGAGCAGTACTTC. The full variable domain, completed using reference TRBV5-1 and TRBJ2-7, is KAGVTQTPRYLIKTRGQQVTLSCSPISGHRSVSWYQQTPGQGLQFLFEYFSETQRNKGNFPGRFSGRQFSNSRSEMNVSTLELGDSALYLCASSLGGTAESYEQYFGPGTRLTVT.

CDR3 sequence: CASSFPGTGDNEQFF. As DNA, the CDR3 is TGTGCCAGCAGCTTTCCCGGGACAGGGGACAATGAGCAGTTCTTC. The chain employs TRBV7-6 and TRBJ2-1; 10 bases line up with TRBD1. This CDR3 has 15 residues. Germline-derived CDR1 and CDR2 are SGHVS and FNYEAQ. With 3 bases clipped from V and 5 bases from J, the junction kept 4 bases outside the gene matches.

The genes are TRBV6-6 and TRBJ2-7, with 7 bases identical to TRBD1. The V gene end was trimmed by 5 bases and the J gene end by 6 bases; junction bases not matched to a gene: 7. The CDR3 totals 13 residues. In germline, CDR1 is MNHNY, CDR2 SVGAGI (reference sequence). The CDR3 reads CASSARAGGEQYF. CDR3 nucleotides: TGTGCCAGCAGTGCGAGGGCAGGGGGCGAGCAGTACTTC.

Here the CDR3 reads CASSLESASQYF. The CDR3 coding sequence is TGTGCCAGCAGCTTGGAATCCGCCTCGCAGTACTTC. The chain combines TRBV5-6 with TRBJ2-7; D is uncertain. CDR1 is SGHDT and CDR2 is YYEEEE in the germline V gene. V lost 0 bases, J lost 9 bases, and 10 bases lay in between. This CDR3 is 12 amino acids long.

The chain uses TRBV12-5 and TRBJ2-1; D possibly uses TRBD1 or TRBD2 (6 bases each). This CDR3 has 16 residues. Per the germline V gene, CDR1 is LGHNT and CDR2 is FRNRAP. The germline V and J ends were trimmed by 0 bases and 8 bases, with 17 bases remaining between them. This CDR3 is CASGLVLGGLLDEQFF. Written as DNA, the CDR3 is TGTGCTAGTGGTTTGGTACTTGGGGGGCTTCTGGATGAGCAGTTCTTC.

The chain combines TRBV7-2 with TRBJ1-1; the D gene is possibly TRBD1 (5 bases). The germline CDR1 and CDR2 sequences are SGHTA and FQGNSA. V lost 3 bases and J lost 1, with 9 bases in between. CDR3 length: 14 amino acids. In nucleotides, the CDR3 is TGTGCCAGCAGCTTTGGCGGGGGGAACACTGAAGCTTTCTTT. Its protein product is CASSFGGGNTEAFF.

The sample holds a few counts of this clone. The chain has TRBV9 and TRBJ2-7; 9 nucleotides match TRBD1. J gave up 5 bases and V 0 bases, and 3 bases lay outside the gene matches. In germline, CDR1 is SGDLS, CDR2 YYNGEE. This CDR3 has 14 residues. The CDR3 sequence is CASSVAGTGNEQYF. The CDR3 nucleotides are TGTGCCAGCAGCGTAGCAGGGACAGGGAACGAGCAGTACTTC.

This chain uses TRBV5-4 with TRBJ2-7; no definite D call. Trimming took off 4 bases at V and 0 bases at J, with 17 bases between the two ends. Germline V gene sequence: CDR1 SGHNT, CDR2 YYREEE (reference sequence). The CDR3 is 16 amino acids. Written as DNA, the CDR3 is TGTGCCAGCAGCCCTTCTGGCGCGCTCAGCTCCTACGAGCAGTACTTC. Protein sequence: CASSPSGALSSYEQYF.

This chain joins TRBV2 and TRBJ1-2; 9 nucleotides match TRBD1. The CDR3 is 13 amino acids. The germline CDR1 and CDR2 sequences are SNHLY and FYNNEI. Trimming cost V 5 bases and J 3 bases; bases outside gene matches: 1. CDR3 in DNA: TGTGCCAGCAGTAGGGACAGGGACTATGGCTACACCTTC. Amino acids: CASSRDRDYGYTF.

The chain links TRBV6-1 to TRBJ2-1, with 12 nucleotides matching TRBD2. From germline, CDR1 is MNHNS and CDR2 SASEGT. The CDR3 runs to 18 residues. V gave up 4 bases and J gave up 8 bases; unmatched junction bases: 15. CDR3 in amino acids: CASSGFRTSGVLDDEQFF. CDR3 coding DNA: TGTGCCAGCAGTGGTTTTCGGACTAGCGGGGTCCTGGACGATGAGCAGTTCTTC.

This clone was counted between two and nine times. The CDR3, as DNA: TGTGCCTGGAGTAAGGGGCATAATGAAAAACTGTTTTTT. Translation gives CAWSKGHNEKLFF. V and J are TRBV30 and TRBJ1-4; possibly TRBD1 for D (5 bases). The CDR3 has 13 amino acids. CDR1 and CDR2 from the germline V gene are GTSNPN and SVGIG (reference sequence). V lost 2 bases to trimming and J lost 4 bases, with 8 bases between them.

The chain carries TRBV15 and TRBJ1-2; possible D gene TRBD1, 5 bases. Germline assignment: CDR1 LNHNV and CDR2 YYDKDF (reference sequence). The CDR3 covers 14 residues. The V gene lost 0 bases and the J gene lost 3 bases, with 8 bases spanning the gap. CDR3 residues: CATSREGTDYGYTF. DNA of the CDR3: TGTGCCACCAGCAGAGAAGGGACGGACTATGGCTACACCTTC.

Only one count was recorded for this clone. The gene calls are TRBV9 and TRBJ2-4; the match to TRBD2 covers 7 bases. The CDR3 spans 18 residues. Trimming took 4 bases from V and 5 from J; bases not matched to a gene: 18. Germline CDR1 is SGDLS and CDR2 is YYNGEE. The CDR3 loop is CASSSPRGTTVFQNIQYF. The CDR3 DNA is TGTGCCAGCAGCTCCCCTCGGGGGACTACAGTTTTCCAAAACATTCAGTACTTC.

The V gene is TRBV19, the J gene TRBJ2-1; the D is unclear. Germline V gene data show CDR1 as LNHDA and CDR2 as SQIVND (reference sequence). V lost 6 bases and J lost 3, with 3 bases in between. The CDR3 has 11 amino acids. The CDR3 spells CASRNYNEQFF. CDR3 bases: TGTGCCAGTAGAAACTACAATGAGCAGTTCTTC.

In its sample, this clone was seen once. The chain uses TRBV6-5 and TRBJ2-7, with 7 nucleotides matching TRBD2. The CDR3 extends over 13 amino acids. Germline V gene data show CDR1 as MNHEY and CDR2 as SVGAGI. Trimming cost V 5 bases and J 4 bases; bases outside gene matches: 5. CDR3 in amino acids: CASSRTSQYEQYF. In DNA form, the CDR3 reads TGTGCCAGCAGTCGGACTAGTCAGTACGAGCAGTACTTC.

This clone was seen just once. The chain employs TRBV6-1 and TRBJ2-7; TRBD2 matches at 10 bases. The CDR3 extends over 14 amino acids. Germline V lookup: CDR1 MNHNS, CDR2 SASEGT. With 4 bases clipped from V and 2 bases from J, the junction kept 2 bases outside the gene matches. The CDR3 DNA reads TGTGCCAGCAGTGGTCTAGCGGGGGCCTACGAGCAGTACTTC. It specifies CASSGLAGAYEQYF.

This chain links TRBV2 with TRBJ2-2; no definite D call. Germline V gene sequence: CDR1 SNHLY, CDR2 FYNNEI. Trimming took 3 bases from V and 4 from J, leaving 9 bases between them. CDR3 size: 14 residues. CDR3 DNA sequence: TGTGCCAGCAGTGACGGTGGCCCCACCGGGGAGCTGTTTTTT. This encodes CASSDGGPTGELFF.

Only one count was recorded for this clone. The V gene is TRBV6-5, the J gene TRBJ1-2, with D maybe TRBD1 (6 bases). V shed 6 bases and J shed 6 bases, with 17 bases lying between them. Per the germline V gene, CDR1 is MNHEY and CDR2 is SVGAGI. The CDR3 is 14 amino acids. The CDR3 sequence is CASSPWEGGNGYTF. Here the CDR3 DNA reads TGTGCCAGCAGCCCCTGGGAAGGGGGGAATGGCTACACCTTC.

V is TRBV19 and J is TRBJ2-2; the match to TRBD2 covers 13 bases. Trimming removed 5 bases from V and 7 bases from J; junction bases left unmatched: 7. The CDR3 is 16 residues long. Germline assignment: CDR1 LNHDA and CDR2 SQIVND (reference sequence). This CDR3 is CASSVGLAGAGGELFF. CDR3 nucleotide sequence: TGTGCCAGTAGTGTCGGACTAGCGGGAGCGGGCGGGGAGCTGTTTTTT.

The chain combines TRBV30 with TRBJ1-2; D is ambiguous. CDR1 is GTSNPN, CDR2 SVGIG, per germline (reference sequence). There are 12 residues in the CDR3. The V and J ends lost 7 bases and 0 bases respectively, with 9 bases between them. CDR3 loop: CASRASNYGYTF. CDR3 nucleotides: TGTGCCTCCCGGGCTTCTAACTATGGCTACACCTTC.

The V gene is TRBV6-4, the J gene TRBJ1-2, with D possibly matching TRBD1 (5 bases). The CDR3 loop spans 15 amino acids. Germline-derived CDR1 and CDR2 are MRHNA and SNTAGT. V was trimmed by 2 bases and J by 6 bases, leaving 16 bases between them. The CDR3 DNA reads TGTGCCAGCAGTGACGATTGGACACCCAGCCATGGCTACACCTTC. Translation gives CASSDDWTPSHGYTF.

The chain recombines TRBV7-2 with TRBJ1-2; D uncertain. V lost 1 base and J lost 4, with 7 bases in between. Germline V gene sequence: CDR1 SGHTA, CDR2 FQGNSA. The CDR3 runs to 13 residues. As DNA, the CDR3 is TGTGCCAGCAGCTTAGGCAGATTCTATGGCTACACCTTC. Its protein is CASSLGRFYGYTF.

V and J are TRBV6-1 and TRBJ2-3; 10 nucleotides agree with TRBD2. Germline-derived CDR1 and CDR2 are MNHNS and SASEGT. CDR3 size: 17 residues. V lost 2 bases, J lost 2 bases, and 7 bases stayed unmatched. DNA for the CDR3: TGTGCCAGCAGTGAAAACGGACTAGCGGCACCCACAGATACGCAGTATTTT. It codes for CASSENGLAAPTDTQYF.

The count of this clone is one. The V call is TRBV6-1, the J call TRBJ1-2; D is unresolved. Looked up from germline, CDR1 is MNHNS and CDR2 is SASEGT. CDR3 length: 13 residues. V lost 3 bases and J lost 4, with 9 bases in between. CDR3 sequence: CASSEPASYGYTF. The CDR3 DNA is TGTGCCAGCAGTGAGCCAGCTAGCTATGGCTACACCTTC.

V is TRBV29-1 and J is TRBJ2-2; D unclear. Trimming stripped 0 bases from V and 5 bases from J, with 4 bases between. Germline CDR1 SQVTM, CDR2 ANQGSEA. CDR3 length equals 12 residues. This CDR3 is CSVEEVTGELFF. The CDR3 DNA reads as TGCAGCGTTGAAGAAGTTACCGGGGAGCTGTTTTTT.

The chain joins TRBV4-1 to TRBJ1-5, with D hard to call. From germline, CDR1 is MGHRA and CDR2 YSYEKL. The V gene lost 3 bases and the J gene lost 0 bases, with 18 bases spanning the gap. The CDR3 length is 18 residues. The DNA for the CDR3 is TGCGCCAGCAGCCAGACATATCGGCGCCAGTATAGCAATCAGCCCCAGCATTTT. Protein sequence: CASSQTYRRQYSNQPQHF.

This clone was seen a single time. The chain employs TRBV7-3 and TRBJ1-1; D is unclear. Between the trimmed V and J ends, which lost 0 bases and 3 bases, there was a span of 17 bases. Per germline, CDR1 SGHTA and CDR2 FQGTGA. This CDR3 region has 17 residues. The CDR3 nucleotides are TGTGCCAGCAGCTTAACAGCGGCAGGAGGTCCGGACACTGAAGCTTTCTTT. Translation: CASSLTAAGGPDTEAFF.